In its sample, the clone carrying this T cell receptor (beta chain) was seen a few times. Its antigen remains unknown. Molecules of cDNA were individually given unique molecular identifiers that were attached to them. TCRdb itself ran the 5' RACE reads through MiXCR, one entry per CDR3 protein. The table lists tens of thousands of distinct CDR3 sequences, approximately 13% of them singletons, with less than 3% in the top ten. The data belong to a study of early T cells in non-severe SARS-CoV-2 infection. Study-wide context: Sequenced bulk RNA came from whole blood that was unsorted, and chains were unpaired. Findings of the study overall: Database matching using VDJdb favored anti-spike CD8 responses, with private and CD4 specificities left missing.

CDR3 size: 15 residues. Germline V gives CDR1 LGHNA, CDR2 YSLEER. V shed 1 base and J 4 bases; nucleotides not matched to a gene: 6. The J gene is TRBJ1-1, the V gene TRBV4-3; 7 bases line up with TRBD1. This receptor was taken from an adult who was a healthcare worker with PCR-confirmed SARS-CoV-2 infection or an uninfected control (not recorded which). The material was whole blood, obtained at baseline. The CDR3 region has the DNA TGCGCCAGCAGCCAAGGAGGGGGCTCTTCCACTGAAGCTTTCTTT. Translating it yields CASSQGGGSSTEAFF.